Included here is one T cell receptor beta chain sequence, with context. Antigen unknown. The sample originates from a study of blood T cells in healthy people across ages. The study's findings and limits: Compared with aged donors, long-lived donors showed fewer expanded clones, suggesting selection.

The second PCR ran roughly 6 to 11 cycles with a sample-barcoded 5' primer and J-beta primers. TCRdb itself ran the 5' RACE reads through MiXCR, one entry per CDR3 protein. The sample lists 250,000 to 300,000 distinct CDR3 sequences; about 25% were seen once. Germline CDR1 reads GTSNPN; CDR2 reads SVGIG (reference sequence). CDR3 length: 13 amino acids. The V end was cut by 0 bases, the J end by 14 bases, with 19 bases between. This chain joins TRBV30 and TRBJ2-5, with a tentative D call TRBD2 (5 bases). The TCR sequence derives from a woman aged 70-85 years in good health. The sequencing sample was made of blood. This CDR3 is CAWSVAEHGVCYF. Here the CDR3 DNA reads TGTGCCTGGAGTGTAGCTGAACACGGGGTATGTTACTTC.